One and the same sample provided the 18 T cell receptor beta chains below, sequenced in a study of T cells after yellow fever vaccination. TCRdb fed the 5' RACE reads into MiXCR, producing one record per CDR3 protein. This sample has tens of thousands of distinct CDR3 sequences; approximately 6.6% occur once, and the top ten carry roughly 22%. Source: PBMCs, either bulk or a sorted T-cell subset (CD4+, CD8+, memory, or dextramer-sorted; not recorded which), taken on the day of the first yellow fever vaccination. All receptors come from a man between 18 and 35 years old who received the YFV17D yellow fever vaccine.

The chain combines TRBV12-3 or TRBV12-4 with TRBJ1-6, with 9 bases that match TRBD1. The CDR3 is 14 residues long. Unmatched junction bases numbered 5, after V lost 5 bases and J lost 9 bases. This CDR3 is CASSPRQGVSPLHF. The DNA for the CDR3 is TGTGCCAGCAGTCCCCGACAGGGGGTTTCACCCCTCCACTTT.

This clonotype came up many times. The V call is TRBV6-5, the J call TRBJ2-7, with 7 bases matching TRBD1. V was clipped by 0 bases and J by 5 bases; unmatched bases: 13. The CDR3 has 17 residues. Germline CDR1 and CDR2: MNHEY and SVGAGI. CDR3 amino acids: CASSYSGPQGVYHEQYF. CDR3 bases: TGTGCCAGCAGTTACTCGGGGCCCCAGGGGGTTTACCACGAGCAGTACTTC.

This clonotype was recorded at least ten times. The V and J genes are TRBV9 and TRBJ1-2, with a possible D match to TRBD1 (6 bases). Germline V lookup: CDR1 SGDLS, CDR2 YYNGEE. Trimming took 2 bases from V and 4 from J, leaving 12 bases between them. This CDR3 contains 14 residues. The CDR3 sequence: CASSVSGGPYGYTF. The DNA for the CDR3 is TGTGCCAGCAGCGTCTCTGGGGGCCCCTATGGCTACACCTTC.

The CDR3 sequence: CASSVSGTAYNEQFF. The CDR3 DNA reads as TGTGCCAGTAGTGTCTCCGGGACAGCTTACAATGAGCAGTTCTTC. The chain combines TRBV19 with TRBJ2-1; 7 bases agree with TRBD1. In germline, CDR1 is LNHDA, CDR2 SQIVND (reference sequence). The CDR3 length is 15 residues. The junction had 8 bases not matched to a gene; V was cut back by 5 bases and J by 4 bases. Full variable domain (missing parts from reference TRBV19 and TRBJ2-1): DGGITQSPKYLFRKEGQNVTLSCEQNLNHDAMYWYRQDPGQGLRLIYYSQIVNDFQKGDIAEGYSVSREKKESFPLTVTSAQKNPTAFYLCASSVSGTAYNEQFFGPGTRLTVL.

This clonotype was counted many times. This chain uses TRBV20-1 with TRBJ2-1; 8 bases fit TRBD2. V trimming: 6 bases; J trimming: 6 bases; junction bases outside the gene matches: 4. Germline assignment: CDR1 DFQATT and CDR2 SNEGSKA (reference sequence). CDR3 length equals 12 residues. As DNA, the CDR3 is TGCAGTGCCGGCGGGGGGTTCAATGAGCAGTTCTTC. This translates into CSAGGGFNEQFF.

This clonotype was seen many times. This chain connects TRBV20-1 to TRBJ2-2; D unclear. The germline CDR1 and CDR2 sequences are DFQATT and SNEGSKA (reference sequence). This CDR3 is 12 amino acids long. Deletions cut 6 bases from V and 6 bases from J, with 11 bases between. CDR3 DNA sequence: TGCAGTGCCTTACCCACGTCCGGGGAGCTGTTTTTT. Translating gives CSALPTSGELFF.

This clonotype was found many times. The rearrangement uses TRBV6-2 or TRBV6-3 and TRBJ1-5, with D possibly matching TRBD1 (5 bases). V was pared by 7 bases and J by 4 bases, with 11 bases between. Germline V CDR1 and CDR2: MNHEY, SVGEGT. This CDR3 is 13 amino acids long. The CDR3 protein is CASTWDLNQPQHF. CDR3 coding DNA: TGTGCCAGCACTTGGGACTTAAATCAGCCCCAGCATTTT.

The sample holds a few counts of this clonotype. The chain couples TRBV7-9 to TRBJ1-4, with 8 bases fitting TRBD1. Germline values: CDR1 SEHNR, CDR2 FQNEAQ (reference sequence). The junction had 2 bases not matched to a gene; V was cut back by 0 bases and J by 8 bases. The CDR3 spans 14 residues. The CDR3 reads CASSLARQGEKLFF. Written as DNA, the CDR3 is TGTGCCAGCAGCTTAGCGCGACAGGGGGAAAAACTGTTTTTT. The entire variable domain, with the rest obtained from reference TRBV7-9 and TRBJ1-4, is as follows: DTGVSQNPRHKITKRGQNVTFRCDPISEHNRLYWYRQTLGQGPEFLTYFQNEAQLEKSRLLSDRFSAERPKGSFSTLEIQRTEQGDSAMYLCASSLARQGEKLFFGSGTQLSVL.

In its sample, this clonotype was seen many times. The chain employs TRBV5-1 and TRBJ2-1; 14 bases match TRBD2. V gave up 4 bases and J gave up 10 bases; unmatched junction bases: 7. This CDR3 is built from 15 residues. CDR1 is SGHRS, CDR2 YFSETQ, per germline. CDR3 region: CASSQGLAGEGEQFF. In DNA form, the CDR3 reads TGCGCCAGCAGCCAGGGACTAGCGGGGGAGGGGGAGCAGTTCTTC. The entire variable domain, with the rest obtained from reference TRBV5-1 and TRBJ2-1, is as follows: KAGVTQTPRYLIKTRGQQVTLSCSPISGHRSVSWYQQTPGQGLQFLFEYFSETQRNKGNFPGRFSGRQFSNSRSEMNVSTLELGDSALYLCASSQGLAGEGEQFFGPGTRLTVL.

In its sample, this clonotype was seen many times. V and J are TRBV5-1 and TRBJ1-1; 9 nucleotides agree with TRBD1. CDR1 and CDR2 from the germline V gene are SGHRS and YFSETQ. The V segment lost 5 bases and the J segment 0 bases; nucleotides outside the gene matches: 5. The CDR3 spans 15 residues. DNA of the CDR3: TGCGCCAGCAGTTACCGACAGGGGGTGAACACTGAAGCTTTCTTT. Translation: CASSYRQGVNTEAFF.

This clonotype was recorded at least ten times. The chain couples TRBV5-1 to TRBJ2-1; either TRBD1 or TRBD2 may fit D (7 bases each). V was trimmed by 4 bases and J by 3 bases, leaving 14 bases between them. Germline loops: CDR1 SGHRS, CDR2 YFSETQ. CDR3 length equals 15 residues. In nucleotides, the CDR3 is TGCGCCAGCAGCCCGGGGGGACAGAGCTACAATGAGCAGTTCTTC. Translation: CASSPGGQSYNEQFF.

The sample holds many counts of this clonotype. V gene TRBV7-2 combines with J gene TRBJ2-1, with D possibly called TRBD1 or TRBD2 (5 bases each). This CDR3 spans 17 amino acids. Trimming cost V 0 bases and J 7 bases, with 19 bases left between them. Germline V gene sequence: CDR1 SGHTA, CDR2 FQGNSA. The CDR3 spells CASSLAGTTVQGNEQFF. CDR3 bases: TGTGCCAGCAGCTTAGCCGGGACCACGGTCCAGGGTAATGAGCAGTTCTTC.

This clonotype was seen repeatedly, ten times or more. The chain is built from TRBV7-2 and TRBJ1-2; the D gene is possibly TRBD1 (6 bases). The CDR3 covers 15 residues. Trimming took off 6 bases at V and 8 bases at J, with 22 bases between the two ends. CDR1 is SGHTA, CDR2 FQGNSA, per germline. In nucleotides, the CDR3 is TGTGCCAGCAGGGAGGGGGGGCGCCTAACAGAAGGCTACACCTTC. Residues: CASREGGRLTEGYTF.

This clonotype occurred many times. The chain uses TRBV5-1 and TRBJ1-2; 10 nucleotides line up with TRBD1. Germline V gene lookup returns CDR1 SGHRS and CDR2 YFSETQ. V dropped 4 bases and J dropped 5; count of bases not matched to a gene: 5. This CDR3 spans 14 amino acids. The chain's CDR3 is CASSRDRGTYGYTF. CDR3 sequence (DNA): TGCGCCAGCAGCCGGGACAGGGGAACTTATGGCTACACCTTC.

V gene TRBV5-1 combines with J gene TRBJ1-4; 8 bases align to TRBD1. Germline CDR1 reads SGHRS; CDR2 reads YFSETQ. Trimming at V came to 2 bases and at J to 8 bases, leaving 2 bases not matched to a gene. CDR3 length: 13 residues. Here the CDR3 reads CASSLQGVEKLFF. As DNA, the CDR3 is TGCGCCAGCAGCTTACAGGGGGTGGAAAAACTGTTTTTT. Together with reference TRBV5-1 and TRBJ1-4, the CDR3 gives the full variable domain: KAGVTQTPRYLIKTRGQQVTLSCSPISGHRSVSWYQQTPGQGLQFLFEYFSETQRNKGNFPGRFSGRQFSNSRSEMNVSTLELGDSALYLCASSLQGVEKLFFGSGTQLSVL.

This clonotype was counted only a few times. This chain connects TRBV3-1 to TRBJ1-1; D gene unclear. This CDR3 has 15 residues. Germline V gives CDR1 LGHDT, CDR2 YNNKEL (reference sequence). V was trimmed by 2 bases and J by 1 base, leaving 11 bases between them. CDR3 sequence reads: CASSQTGLGNTEAFF. For the CDR3, the DNA is TGTGCCAGCAGCCAAACGGGGTTGGGGAACACTGAAGCTTTCTTT.

This clonotype was recorded at least ten times. The chain recombines TRBV5-1 with TRBJ2-5; TRBD1 might be the D (5 bases). Germline assignment: CDR1 SGHRS and CDR2 YFSETQ. The CDR3 totals 15 residues. Trimming left V 4 bases short and J 2 bases short, with 15 bases between. The CDR3 sequence: CASSSPRAAQETQYF. The CDR3 DNA follows: TGCGCCAGCAGCAGCCCCAGGGCGGCTCAAGAGACCCAGTACTTC.

This clonotype was seen repeatedly, ten times or more. This chain connects TRBV20-1 to TRBJ2-5; perhaps TRBD2 as D (5 bases). This CDR3 has 14 residues. The germline V and J ends were trimmed by 5 bases and 1 base, with 14 bases remaining between them. CDR1 DFQATT and CDR2 SNEGSKA come from the germline V gene (reference sequence). DNA of the CDR3: TGCAGTGCTGCTTTTGAGGGCCTCCAAGAGACCCAGTACTTC. This translates into CSAAFEGLQETQYF.